The source of this T cell receptor (beta chain) is a study of T cell responses to AZD1222 COVID-19 vaccine. General study points: Baseline serology detected seropositivity in only six AZD1222 recipients.

CDR3 length: 15 residues. V dropped 3 bases and J dropped 0; count of bases not matched to a gene: 6. The germline V gene has CDR1 DFQATT and CDR2 SNEGSKA (reference sequence). This clone was counted once. The target antigen is unknown. Here immunoSEQ multiplex PCR was the method, and the copy in TCRdb shows in-frame clones only, minus some. The sample has roughly 120,000 clones; 70% to 90% are singletons. Source: peripheral blood, taken on day 0 of AZD1222 vaccination. This TCR was recovered from an adult in good health. The rearrangement links TRBV20-1 to TRBJ2-3; 7 positions agree with TRBD2. The chain's CDR3 is CSASSLAVSTDTQYF. CDR3 nucleotides: TGCAGTGCTAGTTCGCTAGCGGTAAGCACAGATACGCAGTATTTT.